The 2 T cell receptor beta chains below all came from one sample that was sequenced in a study of CD8 T cells in ankylosing spondylitis. TCRdb used MiXCR to reprocess the 5' RACE reads, holding one entry per CDR3 protein. Among over 150,000 distinct CDR3 sequences listed, roughly 12% were seen once. Sequenced input: blood, either unsorted or a sorted T cell fraction (not recorded which). These receptor sequences come from a male donor with ankylosing spondylitis or in good health (not recorded which).

The sample holds a few counts of this clonotype. The V call is TRBV20-1, the J call TRBJ1-1; tentatively, D is TRBD1 (6 bases). The length of the CDR3 is 13 residues. The V gene lost 5 bases and the J gene lost 4 bases, with 14 bases spanning the gap. CDR1 DFQATT and CDR2 SNEGSKA come from the germline V gene (reference sequence). The CDR3 protein is CSAPDRDTTEAFF. CDR3 DNA sequence: TGCAGTGCTCCTGACCGGGACACCACTGAAGCTTTCTTT.

The chain carries TRBV19 and TRBJ2-1; D is unclear. The germline gives CDR1 LNHDA, CDR2 SQIVND (reference sequence). This CDR3 comprises 13 residues. The V end was cut by 3 bases, the J end by 2 bases, with 5 bases between. In DNA form, the CDR3 reads TGTGCCAGTAGTATGACGGCCTACAATGAGCAGTTCTTC. Encoded protein: CASSMTAYNEQFF.